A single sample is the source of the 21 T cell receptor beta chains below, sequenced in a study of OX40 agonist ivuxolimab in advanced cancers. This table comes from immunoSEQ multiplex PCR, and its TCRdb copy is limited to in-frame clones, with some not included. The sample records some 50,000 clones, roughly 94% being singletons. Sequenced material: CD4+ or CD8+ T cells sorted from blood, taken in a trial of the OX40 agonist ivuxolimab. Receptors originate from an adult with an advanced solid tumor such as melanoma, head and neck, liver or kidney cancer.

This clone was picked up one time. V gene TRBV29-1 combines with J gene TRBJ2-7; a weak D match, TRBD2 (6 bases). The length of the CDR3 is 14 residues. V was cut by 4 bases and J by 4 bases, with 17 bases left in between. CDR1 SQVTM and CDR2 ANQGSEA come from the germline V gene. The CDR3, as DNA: TGCAGCGTTGGAGGGCACGGGAGTACATACGAGCAGTACTTC. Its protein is CSVGGHGSTYEQYF.

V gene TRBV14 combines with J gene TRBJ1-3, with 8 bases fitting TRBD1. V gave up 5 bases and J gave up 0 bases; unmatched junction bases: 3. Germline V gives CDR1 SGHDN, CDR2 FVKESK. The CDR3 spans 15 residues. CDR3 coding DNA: TGTGCCAGCAGCAATGGACAGGGCTCTGGAAACACCATATATTTT. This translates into CASSNGQGSGNTIYF.

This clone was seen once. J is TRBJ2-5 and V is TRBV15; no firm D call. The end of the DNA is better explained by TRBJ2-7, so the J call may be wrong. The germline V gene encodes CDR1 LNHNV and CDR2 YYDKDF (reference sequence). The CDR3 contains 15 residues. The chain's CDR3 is CATSRDKGRTYEQYF. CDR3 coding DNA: TGTGCCACCAGCAGAGATAAGGGCAGGACCTACGAGCAGTACTTC.

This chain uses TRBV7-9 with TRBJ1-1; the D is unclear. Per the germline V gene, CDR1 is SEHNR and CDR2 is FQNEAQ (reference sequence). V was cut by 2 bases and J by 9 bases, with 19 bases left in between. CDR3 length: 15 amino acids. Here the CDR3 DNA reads TGTGCCAGCAGCTTAAAAGAAGGATTACGAGGAAAAGCTTTCTTT. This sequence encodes CASSLKEGLRGKAFF.

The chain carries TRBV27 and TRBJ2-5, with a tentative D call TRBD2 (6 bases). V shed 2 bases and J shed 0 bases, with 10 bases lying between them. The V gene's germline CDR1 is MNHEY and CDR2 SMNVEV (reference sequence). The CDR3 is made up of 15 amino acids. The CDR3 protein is CASSLQPSDQETQYF. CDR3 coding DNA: TGTGCCAGCAGTTTACAGCCTAGCGACCAAGAGACCCAGTACTTC.

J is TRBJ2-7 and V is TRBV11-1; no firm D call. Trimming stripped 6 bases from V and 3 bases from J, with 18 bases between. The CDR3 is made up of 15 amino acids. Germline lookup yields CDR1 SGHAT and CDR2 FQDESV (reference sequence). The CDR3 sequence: CASRGSSGSDYEQYF. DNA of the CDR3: TGTGCCAGCAGGGGTTCCTCCGGGTCAGACTACGAGCAGTACTTC.

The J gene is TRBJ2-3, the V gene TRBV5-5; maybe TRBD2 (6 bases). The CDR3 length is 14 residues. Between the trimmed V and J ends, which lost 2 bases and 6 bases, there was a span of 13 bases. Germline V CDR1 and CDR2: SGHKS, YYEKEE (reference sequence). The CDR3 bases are TGTGCCAGCAGCTTTGGTGGAGCGGGTGATACGCAGTATTTT. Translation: CASSFGGAGDTQYF. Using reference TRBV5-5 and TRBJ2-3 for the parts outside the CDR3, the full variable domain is DAGVTQSPTHLIKTRGQQVTLRCSPISGHKSVSWYQQVLGQGPQFIFQYYEKEERGRGNFPDRFSARQFPNYSSELNVNALLLGDSALYLCASSFGGAGDTQYFGPGTRLTVL.

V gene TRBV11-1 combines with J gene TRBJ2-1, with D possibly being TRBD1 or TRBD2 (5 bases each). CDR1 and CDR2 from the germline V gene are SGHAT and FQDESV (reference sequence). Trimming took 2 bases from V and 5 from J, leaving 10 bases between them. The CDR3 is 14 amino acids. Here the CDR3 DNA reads TGTGCCAGCAGCTTAAGAGGGACCAACAATGAGCAGTTCTTC. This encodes CASSLRGTNNEQFF.

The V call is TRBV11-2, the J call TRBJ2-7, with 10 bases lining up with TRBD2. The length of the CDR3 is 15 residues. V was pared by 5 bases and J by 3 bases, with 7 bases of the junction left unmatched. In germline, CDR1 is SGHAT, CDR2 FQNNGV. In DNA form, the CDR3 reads TGTGCCAGCAGCGAACTCTCTAGCGGGAGCTACGAGCAGTACTTC. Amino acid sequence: CASSELSSGSYEQYF. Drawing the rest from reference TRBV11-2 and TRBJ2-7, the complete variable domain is EAGVAQSPRYKIIEKRQSVAFWCNPISGHATLYWYQQILGQGPKLLIQFQNNGVVDDSQLPKDRFSAERLKGVDSTLKIQPAKLEDSAVYLCASSELSSGSYEQYFGPGTRLTVT.

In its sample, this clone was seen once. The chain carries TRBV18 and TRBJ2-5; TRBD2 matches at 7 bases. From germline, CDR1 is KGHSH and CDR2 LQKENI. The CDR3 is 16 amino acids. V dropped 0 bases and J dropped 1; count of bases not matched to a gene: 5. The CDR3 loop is CASSPPPREVQETQYF. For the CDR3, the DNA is TGTGCCAGCTCACCACCGCCACGGGAGGTCCAAGAGACCCAGTACTTC.

The CDR3 loop is CASSLGGHYEQYF. The CDR3 coding sequence is TGTGCCAGCAGCTTAGGGGGGCACTACGAGCAGTACTTC. The V and J genes are TRBV7-6 and TRBJ2-7; TRBD1 is a possible D gene (6 bases). Per germline, CDR1 SGHVS and CDR2 FNYEAQ. Trimming cost V 1 base and J 3 bases, with 7 bases left between them. This CDR3 is built from 13 residues.

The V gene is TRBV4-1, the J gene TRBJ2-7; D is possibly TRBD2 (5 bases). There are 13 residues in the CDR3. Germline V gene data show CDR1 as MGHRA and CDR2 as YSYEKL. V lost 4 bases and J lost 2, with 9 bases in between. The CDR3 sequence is CASSREGPYEQYF. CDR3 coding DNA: TGCGCCAGCAGCCGAGAGGGCCCCTACGAGCAGTACTTC.

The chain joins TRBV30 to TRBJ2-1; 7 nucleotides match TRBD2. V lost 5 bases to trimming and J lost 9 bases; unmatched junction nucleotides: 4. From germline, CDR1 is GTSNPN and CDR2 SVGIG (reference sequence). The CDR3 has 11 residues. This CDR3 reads CAWGLVPEQFF. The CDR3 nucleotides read TGTGCCTGGGGACTAGTTCCTGAGCAGTTCTTC. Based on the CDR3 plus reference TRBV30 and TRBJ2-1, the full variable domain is SQTIHQWPATLVQPVGSPLSLECTVEGTSNPNLYWYRQAAGRGLQLLFYSVGIGQISSEVPQNLSASRPQDRQFILSSKKLLLSDSGFYLCAWGLVPEQFFGPGTRLTVL.

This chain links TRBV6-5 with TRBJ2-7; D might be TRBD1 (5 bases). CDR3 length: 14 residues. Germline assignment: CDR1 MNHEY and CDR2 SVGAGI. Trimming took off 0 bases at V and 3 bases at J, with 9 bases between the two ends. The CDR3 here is CASSYSNQGYEQYF. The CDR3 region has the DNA TGTGCCAGCAGTTACTCGAACCAGGGCTACGAGCAGTACTTC.

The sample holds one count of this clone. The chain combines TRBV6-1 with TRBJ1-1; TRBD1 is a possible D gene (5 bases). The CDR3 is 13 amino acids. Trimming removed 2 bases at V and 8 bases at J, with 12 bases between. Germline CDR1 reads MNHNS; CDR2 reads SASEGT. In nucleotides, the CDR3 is TGTGCCAGCAGTGAAATGGGGCCGCGGGAAGCTTTCTTT. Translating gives CASSEMGPREAFF.

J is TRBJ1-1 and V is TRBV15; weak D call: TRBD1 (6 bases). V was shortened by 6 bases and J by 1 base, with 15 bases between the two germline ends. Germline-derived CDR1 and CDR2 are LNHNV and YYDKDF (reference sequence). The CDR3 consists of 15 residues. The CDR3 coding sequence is TGTGCCACCAGTTGGGGTAGGGGGGCGAACACTGAAGCTTTCTTT. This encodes CATSWGRGANTEAFF. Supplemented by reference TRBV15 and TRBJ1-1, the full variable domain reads DAMVIQNPRYQVTQFGKPVTLSCSQTLNHNVMYWYQQKSSQAPKLLFHYYDKDFNNEADTPDNFQSRRPNTSFCFLDIRSPGLGDTAMYLCATSWGRGANTEAFFGQGTRLTVV.

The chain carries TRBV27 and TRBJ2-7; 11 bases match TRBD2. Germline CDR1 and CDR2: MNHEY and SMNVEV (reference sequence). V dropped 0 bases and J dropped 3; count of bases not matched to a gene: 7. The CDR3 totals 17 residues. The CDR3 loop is CASSLSPPSGRSYEQYF. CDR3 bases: TGTGCCAGCAGTTTATCCCCCCCTAGCGGGAGGAGCTACGAGCAGTACTTC.

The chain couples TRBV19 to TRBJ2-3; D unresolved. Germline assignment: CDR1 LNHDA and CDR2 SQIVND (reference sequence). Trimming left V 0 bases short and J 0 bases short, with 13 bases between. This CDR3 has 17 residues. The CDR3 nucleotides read TGTGCCAGTAGTATAGAGATAGGATCGACCAGCACAGATACGCAGTATTTT. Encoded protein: CASSIEIGSTSTDTQYF.

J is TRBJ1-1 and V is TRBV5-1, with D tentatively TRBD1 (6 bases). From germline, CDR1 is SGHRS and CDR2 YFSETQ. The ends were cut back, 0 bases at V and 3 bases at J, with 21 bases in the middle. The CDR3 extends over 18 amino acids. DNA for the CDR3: TGCGCCAGCAGCTTGGACAGGGTTAGTGGGAATTTGGACACTGAAGCTTTCTTT. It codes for CASSLDRVSGNLDTEAFF.

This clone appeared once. The CDR3 here is CASSEFAGGSRSTDTQYF. In DNA form, the CDR3 reads TGTGCCAGCAGTGAATTTGCGGGAGGGTCCCGAAGCACAGATACGCAGTATTTT. The chain is built from TRBV2 and TRBJ2-3; 9 bases match TRBD2. V shed 2 bases and J 0 bases; nucleotides not matched to a gene: 9. Germline V gene data show CDR1 as SNHLY and CDR2 as FYNNEI. The CDR3 is 18 residues long.

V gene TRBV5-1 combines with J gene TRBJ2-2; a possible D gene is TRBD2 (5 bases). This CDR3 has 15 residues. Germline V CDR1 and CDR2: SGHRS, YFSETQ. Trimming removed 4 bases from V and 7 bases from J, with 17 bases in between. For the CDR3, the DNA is TGCGCCAGCAGCCCGGAGGTCTCCATTTTCGGGGAGCTGTTTTTT. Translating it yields CASSPEVSIFGELFF. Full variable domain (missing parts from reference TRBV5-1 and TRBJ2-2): KAGVTQTPRYLIKTRGQQVTLSCSPISGHRSVSWYQQTPGQGLQFLFEYFSETQRNKGNFPGRFSGRQFSNSRSEMNVSTLELGDSALYLCASSPEVSIFGELFFGEGSRLTVL.